The rows below give T cell receptor beta chains drawn from one sample of a study of blood T cell repertoires in COVID-19. Only in-frame clones appear in the TCRdb table, and some are missing; sequencing was by immunoSEQ multiplex PCR. The data show about 310,000 clones, around 90% seen once. The sequenced material came from peripheral blood. These TCRs come from a woman aged 30 to 39 with COVID-19, enrolled during active disease. Each CDR3 is given with its conserved first and last residue. The order of the fields is clone size, D gene, J gene, V gene, CDR3 protein, CDR3 DNA. The D gene is left open where the match is weak. The size field is filled for only some rows; it gives once, few, many or a size class.

>NA|NA|TRBJ1-3|TRBV6-6
CASSTTVGATIYF
TGTGCCAGCAGTACAACGGTAGGAGCCACCATATATTTT
>NA|NA|TRBJ1-5|TRBV21-1
CARASPLTQGASGNQPQHF
TGTGCCAGGGCGAGCCCTTTAACACAGGGGGCAAGTGGGAATCAGCCCCAGCATTTT
>NA|NA|TRBJ2-1|TRBV6-5
CASTVTGWYNEQFF
TGTGCCAGCACGGTGACAGGTTGGTACAATGAGCAGTTCTTC
>NA|NA|TRBJ2-1|TRBV9
CASRGDYDEQFF
TGTGCCAGCAGAGGAGATTACGATGAGCAGTTCTTC
>NA|TRBD1|TRBJ1-2|TRBV25-1
CASSEGTVNYGYTF
TGTGCCAGCAGTGAAGGGACAGTTAACTATGGCTACACCTTC
>once|NA|TRBJ2-5|TRBV19
CASSIEQGPQETQYF
TGTGCCAGTAGTATTGAACAGGGTCCCCAAGAGACCCAGTACTTC
>NA|TRBD1|TRBJ1-2|TRBV19
CASSSQGVGGYTF
TGTGCCAGTAGTTCACAGGGGGTAGGCGGCTACACCTTC
>NA|TRBD1|TRBJ2-7|TRBV2
CASSVEQGGSYEQYF
TGTGCCAGCAGTGTTGAACAGGGGGGATCCTACGAGCAGTACTTC
>NA|NA|TRBJ2-6|TRBV19
CATGAGANVLTF
TGTGCCACGGGGGCTGGGGCCAACGTCCTGACTTTC
>NA|NA|TRBJ1-5|TRBV28
CASSLGQGRDNQPQHF
TGTGCCAGCAGTTTAGGTCAGGGTAGGGACAATCAGCCCCAGCATTTT
>NA|TRBD2|TRBJ2-3|TRBV10-1
CASSDGTSGGTDTQYF
TGCGCCAGCAGTGACGGGACTAGCGGGGGCACAGATACGCAGTATTTT
>NA|TRBD1|TRBJ1-1|TRBV4-1
CASSQGGTGVTEAFF
TGCGCCAGCAGCCAAGGCGGGACAGGGGTCACTGAAGCTTTCTTT
>NA|TRBD2|TRBJ2-3|TRBV9
CASSDDLLAGTDTQYF
TGTGCCAGCAGCGACGACCTCCTAGCGGGCACAGATACGCAGTATTTT
>many|TRBD1|TRBJ1-4|TRBV10-3
CAISDPRQGSNEKLFF
TGTGCCATCAGTGATCCCCGACAGGGCTCTAATGAAAAACTGTTTTTT
>NA|NA|TRBJ1-5|TRBV19
CASSINAPGNQPQHF
TGTGCCAGTAGTATAAACGCCCCGGGTAATCAGCCCCAGCATTTT
>NA|NA|TRBJ2-5|TRBV5-5
CASSSYSGIETQYF
TGTGCCAGCAGCTCCTATAGCGGAATAGAGACCCAGTACTTC
>NA|TRBD1|TRBJ1-5|TRBV30
CAWSTQGGYQPQHF
TGTGCCTGGAGTACACAGGGGGGGTATCAGCCCCAGCATTTT